This TCR beta chain was sequenced in a study of response to subunit inactivated influenza vaccine (dated by TCRdb to 2017 to 2018). Looking at the study overall: Deep quantitative T cell receptor repertoire profiling was used in the study to track responses to a trivalent subunit inactivated influenza vaccine.

Library construction relied on RT-PCR. Sequencing was carried out with an Illumina HiSeq 2500. The public reads were run again by TCRdb, first through fastp at Q25 and then through MiXCR, and only productive beta chains were kept. Each entry merges the rows of one CDR3 protein and shows their most common DNA and genes. This sample lists about 500,000 distinct CDR3 sequences; about 15% were detected once. The leading ten clones occupy less than 4% of the sample. CDR3 length: 15 amino acids, cysteine to phenylalanine. CDR3 DNA is the only sequence kept; it has 45 bases, read in frame from the first base. CDR1 SGHVS and CDR2 FQNEAQ are derived from the germline V gene. V lost 6 bases and J lost 5 bases; the stretch between them is 14 bases long. Overall study outcomes, separate from this receptor: It was suggested by the authors that each seasonal influenza vaccination may recruit only a limited number of new T cells.

This clonotype was counted many times. The antigen it binds to is not known. Per-nucleotide qualities are absent, and no much larger clonotype sits a single base away. The sample was CD4+ T cells sorted from PBMCs, taken roughly 24 months after vaccination. The origin of this receptor is a man between 50 and 69 years old who received an inactivated influenza vaccine. Donor details come from another sample of the same person, matched by shared clones. The chain employs TRBV7-8 and TRBJ1-6, with no confidently assigned D gene. The DNA sequence is as follows: TGTGCCAGCAGACTTATTAGGCTGGATAATTCACCCCTCCACTTT. It is translated as CASRLIRLDNSPLHF.